These 31 T cell receptor beta chains were all obtained from the same sample, sequenced in a study of patients and donors after allogeneic stem cell transplantation. From the RT-PCR reads, TCRdb called clonotypes with MiXCR, one entry per CDR3 protein. The data contain about a million distinct CDR3 sequences, approximately 19% of them singletons. Sequencing used blood, either unsorted or a sorted T cell fraction (not recorded which). The receptors shown here come from a human donor who was either an allogeneic HSCT recipient or a stem cell or donor lymphocyte infusion donor (not recorded which). It is not recorded whose cells these are; they may come from a transplant donor.

This clonotype was seen a handful of times. This chain links TRBV20-1 with TRBJ2-2; tentative D call: TRBD1 (5 bases). This CDR3 contains 14 residues. V shed 3 bases and J shed 0 bases, with 8 bases lying between them. Per the germline V gene, CDR1 is DFQATT and CDR2 is SNEGSKA (reference sequence). The CDR3 reads CSASKQANTGELFF. CDR3 bases: TGCAGTGCTAGTAAACAGGCGAACACCGGGGAGCTGTTTTTT.

J is TRBJ2-7 and V is TRBV4-2; D is possibly TRBD1 or TRBD2 (6 bases each). V was trimmed by 2 bases and J by 0 bases, leaving 17 bases between them. The CDR3 runs 17 residues. CDR1 is LGHNA and CDR2 is YNFKEQ in the germline V gene. The CDR3 spells CASSQLNGGGSSYEQYF. As DNA, the CDR3 is TGTGCCAGCAGCCAACTCAACGGGGGCGGCAGCTCCTACGAGCAGTACTTC.

This clonotype was observed a handful of times. The chain is built from TRBV12-3 or TRBV12-4 and TRBJ1-2; 10 bases align to TRBD1. The CDR3 extends over 15 amino acids. The V gene end was trimmed by 3 bases and the J gene end by 7 bases; junction bases not matched to a gene: 8. CDR3 DNA sequence: TGTGCCAGCAGTTTGAATGGGGACAGGGGAAGTGGCTACACCTTC. Amino acids: CASSLNGDRGSGYTF.

There are many counts of this clonotype. The V and J genes are TRBV6-1 and TRBJ1-5; a weak D match, TRBD1 (6 bases). The germline gives CDR1 MNHNS, CDR2 SASEGT. V was trimmed by 7 bases and J by 0 bases, leaving 16 bases between them. CDR3 size: 16 residues. This CDR3 reads CASKTTGSGSNQPQHF. The CDR3 bases are TGTGCCAGCAAAACTACAGGGTCCGGTAGCAATCAGCCCCAGCATTTT.

This clonotype has a handful of counts. The chain links TRBV5-1 to TRBJ1-5; weak D call: TRBD1 (6 bases). Germline CDR1 and CDR2: SGHRS and YFSETQ. Trimming left V 2 bases short and J 6 bases short, with 15 bases between. The CDR3 loop spans 15 amino acids. CDR3 residues: CASSFAGARGQPQHF. CDR3 coding DNA: TGCGCCAGCAGCTTCGCGGGGGCTCGGGGTCAGCCCCAGCATTTT.

The rearrangement links TRBV9 to TRBJ1-5; D unclear. V dropped 1 base and J dropped 6 bases, with 8 bases sitting between them. There are 13 residues in the CDR3. The germline gives CDR1 SGDLS, CDR2 YYNGEE. The CDR3, as DNA: TGTGCCAGCAGCGTATTCGGGAGTCAGCCCCAGCATTTT. Protein product: CASSVFGSQPQHF.

The J gene is TRBJ2-1, the V gene TRBV30, with D possibly being TRBD2 (6 bases). Trimming stripped 5 bases from V and 8 bases from J, with 16 bases between. The CDR3 length is 13 residues. Germline assignment: CDR1 GTSNPN and CDR2 SVGIG (reference sequence). The CDR3 nucleotides are TGTGCCTGGGTCTCGGGAGCAGGCGATGAGCAGTTCTTC. Its translation is CAWVSGAGDEQFF.

In this sample, this clonotype turned up a few times. The rearrangement uses TRBV12-3 or TRBV12-4 and TRBJ1-2; D unresolved. There are 14 residues in the CDR3. Trimming stripped 6 bases from V and 0 bases from J, with 11 bases between. The CDR3 nucleotides read TGTGCCAGCAGGAAAACCAGAGCTAACTATGGCTACACCTTC. It yields the protein CASRKTRANYGYTF.

This chain uses TRBV12-3 or TRBV12-4 with TRBJ2-7, with D perhaps TRBD2 (5 bases). V lost 6 bases, J lost 7 bases, and 16 bases lay in between. The CDR3 totals 13 residues. In DNA, the CDR3 is TGTGCCAGCAGGAGCGGAGTTCCGGGGGAGCAGTACTTC. Its translation: CASRSGVPGEQYF.

In its sample, this clonotype was seen a few times. This rearrangement joins TRBV12-3 or TRBV12-4 to TRBJ1-4; TRBD1 aligns across 8 bases. This CDR3 spans 15 amino acids. V lost 5 bases to trimming and J lost 8 bases; unmatched junction nucleotides: 10. Written as DNA, the CDR3 is TGTGCCAGCAGTACCGACAGGGGAAGGAGGGAAAAACTGTTTTTT. Translation gives CASSTDRGRREKLFF.

The chain has TRBV5-1 and TRBJ1-4; a weak D match, TRBD1 (5 bases). The V and J ends lost 0 bases and 8 bases respectively, with 14 bases between them. CDR3 size: 15 residues. Germline assignment: CDR1 SGHRS and CDR2 YFSETQ. The CDR3 DNA reads TGCGCCAGCAGCTTGGGGTCTAGAGAGGGGGAAAAACTGTTTTTT. As protein: CASSLGSREGEKLFF.

This clonotype was picked up a small number of times. The chain is built from TRBV21-1 and TRBJ2-5; the table gives TRBD2 as D, unverified against the DNA. TRBV21-1 is assigned pseudogene status. CDR3 length: 16 amino acids. DNA for the CDR3: TGTGCCAGCAGCAAAGCGACTAGCGGGCGGGGAGAGACCCAGTACTTC. This encodes CASSKATSGRGETQYF.

This clonotype came up many times. The rearrangement joins TRBV2 to TRBJ2-1; D is ambiguous. From germline, CDR1 is SNHLY and CDR2 FYNNEI. The length of the CDR3 is 11 residues. V was cut by 6 bases and J by 4 bases, with 4 bases left in between. CDR3 sequence: CASRLYNEQFF. In DNA form, the CDR3 reads TGTGCCAGCAGACTTTACAATGAGCAGTTCTTC. Together with reference TRBV2 and TRBJ2-1, the CDR3 gives the full variable domain: EPEVTQTPSHQVTQMGQEVILRCVPISNHLYFYWYRQILGQKVEFLVSFYNNEISEKSEIFDDQFSVERPDGSNFTLKIRSTKLEDSAMYFCASRLYNEQFFGPGTRLTVL.

The chain recombines TRBV5-1 with TRBJ2-3; D might be TRBD1 (6 bases). V was cut by 5 bases and J by 2 bases, with 9 bases left in between. CDR1 and CDR2 from the germline V gene are SGHRS and YFSETQ. This CDR3 has 13 amino acids. CDR3 coding DNA: TGCGCCAGCAGTCGGACAGACACAGATACGCAGTATTTT. It is translated as CASSRTDTDTQYF.

This clonotype appeared a few times. This chain uses TRBV5-5 with TRBJ2-4, with D possibly matching TRBD1 (5 bases). The CDR3 has 15 residues. The germline CDR1 and CDR2 sequences are SGHKS and YYEKEE (reference sequence). V shed 4 bases and J shed 9 bases, with 20 bases lying between them. CDR3: CASSLRLDTPSIQYF. CDR3 DNA sequence: TGTGCCAGCAGCCTCCGACTGGACACTCCGAGCATTCAGTACTTC.

The rearrangement joins TRBV19 to TRBJ2-5; D possibly corresponds to TRBD2 (5 bases). Germline V gives CDR1 LNHDA, CDR2 SQIVND (reference sequence). The CDR3 consists of 16 residues. The V end lost 3 bases, the J end lost 1 base, and 15 bases lay between the germline ends. The CDR3 is CASSMTGIMRQETQYF. The CDR3 nucleotides read TGTGCCAGTAGTATGACGGGAATCATGCGCCAAGAGACCCAGTACTTC.

This clonotype appeared a single time. V usage is TRBV6-5 and J usage is TRBJ2-7; D ambiguous. Trimming removed 2 bases from V and 0 bases from J, with 20 bases in between. CDR3 length equals 18 residues. Germline-derived CDR1 and CDR2 are MNHEY and SVGAGI. The CDR3 reads CASSYRFLGRRPSYEQYF. The CDR3 nucleotides read TGTGCCAGCAGTTACCGCTTTTTAGGCAGAAGACCCTCCTACGAGCAGTACTTC.

The V call is TRBV7-2, the J call TRBJ1-1, with no clear D. Trimming left V 3 bases short and J 3 bases short, with 11 bases between. Germline V gene sequence: CDR1 SGHTA, CDR2 FQGNSA. The CDR3 consists of 14 residues. The CDR3 reads CASSLSPFDTEAFF. CDR3 nucleotides: TGTGCCAGCAGCTTGTCCCCCTTTGACACTGAAGCTTTCTTT.

This clonotype was observed a handful of times. The chain uses TRBV7-9 and TRBJ2-7, with D maybe TRBD2 (5 bases). V lost 0 bases, J lost 4 bases, and 13 bases lay in between. CDR1 and CDR2 (germline): SEHNR, FQNEAQ (reference sequence). CDR3 length: 15 amino acids. CDR3 residues: CASSLAPGVSYEQYF. The CDR3 nucleotides are TGTGCCAGCAGCTTAGCTCCCGGGGTATCATACGAGCAGTACTTC. The variable domain in full, completed from reference TRBV7-9 and TRBJ2-7, reads DTGVSQNPRHKITKRGQNVTFRCDPISEHNRLYWYRQTLGQGPEFLTYFQNEAQLEKSRLLSDRFSAERPKGSFSTLEIQRTEQGDSAMYLCASSLAPGVSYEQYFGPGTRLTVT.

The V call is TRBV6-5, the J call TRBJ2-1; D unclear. The CDR3 covers 13 residues. The ends were cut back, 2 bases at V and 5 bases at J, with 7 bases in the middle. Germline V gene lookup returns CDR1 MNHEY and CDR2 SVGAGI. For the CDR3, the DNA is TGTGCCAGCAGTTACGGCCAAGACAATGAGCAGTTCTTC. It is translated as CASSYGQDNEQFF.

This clonotype was seen a handful of times. The V and J genes are TRBV10-3 and TRBJ2-7; 7 bases line up with TRBD1. Trimming cost V 7 bases and J 2 bases; bases outside gene matches: 8. The CDR3 totals 14 residues. Looked up from germline, CDR1 is ENHRY and CDR2 is SYGVKD. The CDR3 nucleotides are TGTGCCATCACCCCGACAGGGACCACCTACGAGCAGTACTTC. Its protein product is CAITPTGTTYEQYF.

The chain couples TRBV7-9 to TRBJ1-1, with a weak D call TRBD1 (5 bases). Germline assignment: CDR1 SEHNR and CDR2 FQNEAQ (reference sequence). V was trimmed by 3 bases and J by 0 bases, leaving 8 bases between them. The CDR3 totals 14 residues. CDR3 residues: CASSFDSLNTEAFF. The CDR3 DNA sequence: TGTGCCAGCAGCTTCGACAGTTTGAACACTGAAGCTTTCTTT.

This clonotype was observed once. DNA of the CDR3: TGTGCCAGCAGCTCCCGAGGGGACGACGAGCAGTACTTC. Encoded protein: CASSSRGDDEQYF. The rearrangement joins TRBV13 to TRBJ2-7; D is perhaps TRBD1 or TRBD2 (5 bases each). The CDR3 loop spans 13 amino acids. V gave up 4 bases and J gave up 5 bases, with 12 bases separating them. Germline V gives CDR1 PRHDT, CDR2 FYEKMQ (reference sequence).

The genes are TRBV11-2 and TRBJ2-1; unclear D gene. Looked up from germline, CDR1 is SGHAT and CDR2 is FQNNGV. V was trimmed by 5 bases and J by 4 bases, leaving 12 bases between them. The CDR3 is 14 residues long. This CDR3 reads CASSQERGYNEQFF. CDR3 coding DNA: TGTGCCAGCAGCCAAGAGAGAGGATACAATGAGCAGTTCTTC.

This clonotype was seen only a few times. The junction and the germline gene differ at one end; a read error may be behind it. The chain joins TRBV10-3 to TRBJ2-5, with 8 bases matching TRBD1. The germline gives CDR1 ENHRY, CDR2 SYGVKD. There are 12 residues in the CDR3. Here the CDR3 DNA reads TGTGCCGTCAGGGGGCGATCAGAGACCCAGTACTTC. Protein: CAVRGRSETQYF.

A few counts support this clonotype. The chain links TRBV2 to TRBJ2-3; TRBD2 agrees at 7 bases. With V trimmed by 3 bases and J by 2 bases, 5 bases remained unmatched. The CDR3 is 15 residues long. Germline lookup yields CDR1 SNHLY and CDR2 FYNNEI. The chain's CDR3 is CASSDSRGYTDTQYF. The DNA for the CDR3 is TGTGCCAGCAGTGACTCGCGGGGGTACACAGATACGCAGTATTTT.

This chain connects TRBV27 to TRBJ1-2; tentative D call: TRBD1 (5 bases). V lost 6 bases and J 6 bases, leaving 11 bases between the germline ends. The germline CDR1 and CDR2 sequences are MNHEY and SMNVEV (reference sequence). CDR3 size: 12 residues. The CDR3: CASRRLTDGYTF. CDR3 in DNA: TGTGCCAGCAGACGCTTGACAGATGGCTACACCTTC.

In its sample, this clonotype was seen once. Here the CDR3 reads CASSRDKTSKYTEAFF. The CDR3 coding sequence is TGTGCCAGCAGTCGTGATAAGACTTCAAAATACACTGAAGCTTTCTTT. The rearrangement links TRBV12-3 or TRBV12-4 to TRBJ1-1; no reliable D call. The CDR3 sequence is 16 residues long. V gave up 5 bases and J gave up 3 bases, with 19 bases separating them.

This clonotype appeared a few times. The chain combines TRBV24-1 with TRBJ1-2; a weak D match, TRBD1 (6 bases). V was trimmed by 3 bases and J by 0 bases, leaving 10 bases between them. The CDR3 loop spans 15 amino acids. Germline CDR1 is KGHDR and CDR2 is SFDVKD. In nucleotides, the CDR3 is TGTGCCACCAGTGATGACAGGCATACTAACTATGGCTACACCTTC. It codes for CATSDDRHTNYGYTF.

This clonotype has just a few counts. DNA of the CDR3: TGCGCCAGCAGCCAGTGGACAGACAACACCGGGGAGCTGTTTTTT. Amino acids: CASSQWTDNTGELFF. The chain joins TRBV4-3 to TRBJ2-2, with D maybe TRBD1 (6 bases). The CDR3 contains 15 residues. Germline V gene sequence: CDR1 LGHNA, CDR2 YSLEER. V was cut by 3 bases and J by 2 bases, with 10 bases left in between.

This clonotype was seen a few times. The V gene is TRBV20-1, the J gene TRBJ2-2; D is uncertain. Trimming took off 1 base at V and 6 bases at J, with 6 bases between the two ends. Germline V gene data show CDR1 as DFQATT and CDR2 as SNEGSKA (reference sequence). The CDR3 has 12 amino acids. The CDR3 is CSARAEPGELFF. The CDR3 DNA follows: TGCAGTGCTAGAGCGGAACCCGGGGAGCTGTTTTTT.